This T cell receptor (beta chain) was observed in a study of response to subunit inactivated influenza vaccine listed by TCRdb under 2018. Describing the broader study: Deep quantitative profiling of the T cell receptor repertoire was used in the study to follow responses to a trivalent subunit inactivated influenza vaccine. Summary of the overall study and its limitations: The authors suggested that each seasonal influenza vaccination may recruit only a limited number of new T cells.

With regard to this clonotype: This receptor's antigen is unknown. No base-level quality is on record; no much larger clone is a single base apart.

Libraries were prepared through RT-PCR. These reads were obtained on an Illumina HiSeq 2500. The public sequencing data were trimmed at Q25 with fastp and processed into clonotypes with MiXCR by TCRdb, which kept only in-frame beta chains. Rows merge per CDR3 protein into single entries with the most common DNA and genes. The table for this sample lists around 470,000 distinct CDR3 sequences; roughly 7.9% of them were counted only once. 10% to 15% of the sample is taken by the ten largest. The TCR sequence derives from a man aged 50-75 years who received an inactivated influenza vaccine. Donor details come from another sample of the same person, matched by shared clones. The sample consisted of PBMCs from blood, taken less than 30 months after vaccination.

CDR3 reads: CAWSGLAHETQYF. The DNA sequence is TGTGCCTGGAGTGGACTAGCCCACGAGACCCAGTACTTC. This chain is built from TRBV30 and TRBJ2-5, with 7 bases in between that match TRBD2. The CDR3 sequence holds 13 residues, the cysteine and phenylalanine included. Of the read, only the CDR3 DNA is kept; its 39 bases are in frame from base 1. Sequences GTSNPN (CDR1) and SVGIG (CDR2) are obtained from the germline V gene (reference sequence). At the junction V is shortened by 1 base and J by 5 bases; bases outside the gene matches: 4.